This TCR beta chain was identified in a study of control samples from healthy donors and cancer patients. V dropped 1 base and J dropped 4; count of bases not matched to a gene: 6. Per the germline V gene, CDR1 is SGHTA and CDR2 is FQGNSA. The CDR3 length is 15 residues. The table came from immunoSEQ multiplex PCR; TCRdb's copy has only in-frame clones and leaves some out. This table has roughly 120,000 clones, roughly nine tenths appearing once. The sequence was collected from a woman between 18 and 30 years old in good health. What was sequenced was blood. The chain employs TRBV7-2 and TRBJ2-7, with 8 positions matching TRBD1. DNA of the CDR3: TGTGCCAGCAGCTTAGGGGGACAGGCGGTATACGAGCAGTACTTC. Translating it yields CASSLGGQAVYEQYF.